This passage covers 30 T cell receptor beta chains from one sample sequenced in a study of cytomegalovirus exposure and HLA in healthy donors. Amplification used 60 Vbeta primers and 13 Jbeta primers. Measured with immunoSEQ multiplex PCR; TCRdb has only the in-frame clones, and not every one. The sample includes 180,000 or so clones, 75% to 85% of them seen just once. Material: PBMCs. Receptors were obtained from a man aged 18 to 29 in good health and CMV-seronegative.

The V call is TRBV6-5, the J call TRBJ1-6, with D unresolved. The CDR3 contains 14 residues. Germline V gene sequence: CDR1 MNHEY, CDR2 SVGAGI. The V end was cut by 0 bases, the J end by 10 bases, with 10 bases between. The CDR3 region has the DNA TGTGCCAGCAGTTACTCCGGGTTCGGGTCACCCCTCCACTTT. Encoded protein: CASSYSGFGSPLHF.

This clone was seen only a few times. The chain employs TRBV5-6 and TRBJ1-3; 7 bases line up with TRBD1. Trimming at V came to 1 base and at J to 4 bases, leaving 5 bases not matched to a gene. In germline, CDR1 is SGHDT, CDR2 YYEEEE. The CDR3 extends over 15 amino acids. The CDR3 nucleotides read TGTGCCAGCAGCTTGACAGGGGAGTCGGGAAACACCATATATTTT. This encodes CASSLTGESGNTIYF.

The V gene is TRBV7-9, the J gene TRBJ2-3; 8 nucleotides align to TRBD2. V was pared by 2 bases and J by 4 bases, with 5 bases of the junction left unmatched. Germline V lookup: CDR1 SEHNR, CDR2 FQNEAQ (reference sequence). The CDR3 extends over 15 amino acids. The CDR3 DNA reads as TGTGCCAGCAGCTTACTCAGCGGGAGCGCAGATACGCAGTATTTT. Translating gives CASSLLSGSADTQYF.

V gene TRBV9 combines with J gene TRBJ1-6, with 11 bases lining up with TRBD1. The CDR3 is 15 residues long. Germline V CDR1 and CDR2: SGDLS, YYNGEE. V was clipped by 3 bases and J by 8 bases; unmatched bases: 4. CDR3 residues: CASSGGQGAYSPLHF. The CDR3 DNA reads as TGTGCCAGCAGCGGCGGACAGGGGGCTTATTCACCCCTCCACTTT. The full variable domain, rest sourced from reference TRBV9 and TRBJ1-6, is DSGVTQTPKHLITATGQRVTLRCSPRSGDLSVYWYQQSLDQGLQFLIQYYNGEERAKGNILERFSAQQFPDLHSELNLSSLELGDSALYFCASSGGQGAYSPLHFGNGTRLTVT.

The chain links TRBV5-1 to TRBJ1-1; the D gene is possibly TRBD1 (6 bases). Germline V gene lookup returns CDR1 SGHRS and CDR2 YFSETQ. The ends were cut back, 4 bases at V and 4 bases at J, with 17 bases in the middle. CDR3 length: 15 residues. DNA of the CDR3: TGCGCCAGCAGCCTAACACAGGGTTTGGTCACTGAAGCTTTCTTT. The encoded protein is CASSLTQGLVTEAFF.

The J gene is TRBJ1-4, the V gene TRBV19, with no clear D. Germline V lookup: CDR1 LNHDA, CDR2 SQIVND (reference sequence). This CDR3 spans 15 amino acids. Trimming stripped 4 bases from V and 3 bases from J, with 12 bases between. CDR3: CASSTTLRPNEKLFF. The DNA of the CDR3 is TGTGCCAGTAGTACGACTCTCCGTCCTAATGAAAAACTGTTTTTT.

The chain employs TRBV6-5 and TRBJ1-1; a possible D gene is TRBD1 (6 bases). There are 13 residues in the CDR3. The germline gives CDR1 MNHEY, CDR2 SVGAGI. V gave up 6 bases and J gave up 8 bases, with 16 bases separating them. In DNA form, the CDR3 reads TGTGCCAGCAGAACCGGGGGGCGGTCCGAAGCTTTCTTT. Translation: CASRTGGRSEAFF.

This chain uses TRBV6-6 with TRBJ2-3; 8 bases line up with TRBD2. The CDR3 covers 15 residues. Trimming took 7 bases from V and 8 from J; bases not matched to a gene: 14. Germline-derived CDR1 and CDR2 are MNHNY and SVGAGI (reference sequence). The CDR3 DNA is TGTGCCAGCACCATTAGCGGGGATTACGATCTTACGCAGTATTTT. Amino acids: CASTISGDYDLTQYF.

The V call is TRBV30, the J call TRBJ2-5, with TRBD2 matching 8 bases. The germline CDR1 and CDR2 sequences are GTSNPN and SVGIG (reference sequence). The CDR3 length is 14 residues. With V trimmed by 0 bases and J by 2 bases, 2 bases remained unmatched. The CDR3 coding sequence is TGTGCCTGGAGTGTACGACTAGCGCAAGAGACCCAGTACTTC. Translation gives CAWSVRLAQETQYF.

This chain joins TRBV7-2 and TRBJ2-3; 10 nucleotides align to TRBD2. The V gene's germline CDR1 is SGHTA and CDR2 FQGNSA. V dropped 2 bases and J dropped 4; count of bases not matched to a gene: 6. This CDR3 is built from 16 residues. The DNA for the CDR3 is TGTGCCAGCAGCTTATTGGGGCTAGCGGGAGCAGATACGCAGTATTTT. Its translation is CASSLLGLAGADTQYF. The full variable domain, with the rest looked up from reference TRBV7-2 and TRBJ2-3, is GAGVSQSPSNKVTEKGKDVELRCDPISGHTALYWYRQSLGQGLEFLIYFQGNSAPDKSGLPSDRFSAERTGGSVSTLTIQRTQQEDSAVYLCASSLLGLAGADTQYFGPGTRLTVL.

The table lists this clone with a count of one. DNA of the CDR3: TGTGCCAGCAGCGCGGGGGGGCCTTACGAGCAGTACTTC. The encoded protein is CASSAGGPYEQYF. The chain links TRBV2 to TRBJ2-7, with 9 bases matching TRBD2. The CDR3 consists of 13 residues. The V gene end was trimmed by 6 bases and the J gene end by 4 bases; junction bases not matched to a gene: 4. Germline loops: CDR1 SNHLY, CDR2 FYNNEI.

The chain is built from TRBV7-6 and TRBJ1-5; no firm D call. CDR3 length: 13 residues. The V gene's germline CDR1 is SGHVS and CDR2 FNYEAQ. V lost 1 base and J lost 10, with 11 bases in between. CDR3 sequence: CASSLGSAGPQHF. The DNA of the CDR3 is TGTGCCAGCAGCTTAGGTAGTGCGGGTCCCCAGCATTTT.

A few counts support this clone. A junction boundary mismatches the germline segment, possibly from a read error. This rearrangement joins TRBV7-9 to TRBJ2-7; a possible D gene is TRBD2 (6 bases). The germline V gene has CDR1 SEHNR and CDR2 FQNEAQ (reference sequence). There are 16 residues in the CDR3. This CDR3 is CSSSTGERGLSHEQYF. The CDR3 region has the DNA TGTTCCAGCAGTACGGGGGAGAGGGGATTAAGCCACGAGCAGTACTTC.

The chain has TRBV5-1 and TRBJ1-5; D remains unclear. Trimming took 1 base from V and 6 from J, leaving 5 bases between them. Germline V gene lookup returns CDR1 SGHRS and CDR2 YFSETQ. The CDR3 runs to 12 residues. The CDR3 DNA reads TGCGCCAGCAGCTTGTCGGGTCAGCCCCAGCATTTT. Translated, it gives CASSLSGQPQHF.

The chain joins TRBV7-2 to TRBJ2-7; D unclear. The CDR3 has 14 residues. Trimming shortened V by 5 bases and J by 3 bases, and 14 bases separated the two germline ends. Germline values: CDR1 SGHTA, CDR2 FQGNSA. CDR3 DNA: TGTGCCAGCAGCGTCCCCTTTCAGGACTACGAGCAGTACTTC. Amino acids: CASSVPFQDYEQYF.

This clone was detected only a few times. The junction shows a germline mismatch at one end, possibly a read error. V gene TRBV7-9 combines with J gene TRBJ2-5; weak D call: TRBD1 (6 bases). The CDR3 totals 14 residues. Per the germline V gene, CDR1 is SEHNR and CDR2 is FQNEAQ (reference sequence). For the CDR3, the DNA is TGTTCCAGCAGCCACAGGACAGTCCAAGAGACCCAGTACTTC. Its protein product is CSSSHRTVQETQYF.

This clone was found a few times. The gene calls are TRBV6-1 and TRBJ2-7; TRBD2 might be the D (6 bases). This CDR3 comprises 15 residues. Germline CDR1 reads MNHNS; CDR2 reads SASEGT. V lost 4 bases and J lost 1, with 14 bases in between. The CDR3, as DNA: TGTGCCAGCAGTGGCCTCCGGGACTCATCCTACGAGCAGTACTTC. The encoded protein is CASSGLRDSSYEQYF.

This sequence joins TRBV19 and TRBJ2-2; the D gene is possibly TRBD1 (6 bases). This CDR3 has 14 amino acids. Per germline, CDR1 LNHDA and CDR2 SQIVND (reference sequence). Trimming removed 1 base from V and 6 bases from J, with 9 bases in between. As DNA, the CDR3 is TGTGCCAGTAGTATAGGTACAGGGTCCGGGGAGCTGTTTTTT. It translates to CASSIGTGSGELFF.

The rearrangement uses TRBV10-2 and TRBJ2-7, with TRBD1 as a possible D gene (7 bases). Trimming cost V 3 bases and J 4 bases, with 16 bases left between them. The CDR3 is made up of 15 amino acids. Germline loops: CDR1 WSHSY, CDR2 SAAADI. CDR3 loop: CASSEGQGGTYEQYF. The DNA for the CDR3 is TGCGCCAGCAGTGAAGGTCAGGGGGGAACATACGAGCAGTACTTC.

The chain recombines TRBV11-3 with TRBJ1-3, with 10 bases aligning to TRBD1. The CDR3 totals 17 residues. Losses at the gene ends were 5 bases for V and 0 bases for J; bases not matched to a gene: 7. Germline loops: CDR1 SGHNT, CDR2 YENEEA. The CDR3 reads CASSPRTGGYSGNTIYF. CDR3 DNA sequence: TGTGCCAGCAGCCCGCGGACAGGGGGTTACTCTGGAAACACCATATATTTT.

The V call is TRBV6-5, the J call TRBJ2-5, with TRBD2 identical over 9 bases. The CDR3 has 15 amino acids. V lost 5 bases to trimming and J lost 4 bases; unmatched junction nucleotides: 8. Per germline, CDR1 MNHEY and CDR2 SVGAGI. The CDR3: CASSVSGGRRETQYF. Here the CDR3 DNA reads TGTGCCAGCAGTGTTAGCGGGGGCCGCCGAGAGACCCAGTACTTC.

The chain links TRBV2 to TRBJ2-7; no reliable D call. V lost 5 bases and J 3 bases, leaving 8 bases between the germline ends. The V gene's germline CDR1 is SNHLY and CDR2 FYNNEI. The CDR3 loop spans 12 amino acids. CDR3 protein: CASSPLNYEQYF. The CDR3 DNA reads TGTGCCAGCAGTCCCTTAAACTACGAGCAGTACTTC.

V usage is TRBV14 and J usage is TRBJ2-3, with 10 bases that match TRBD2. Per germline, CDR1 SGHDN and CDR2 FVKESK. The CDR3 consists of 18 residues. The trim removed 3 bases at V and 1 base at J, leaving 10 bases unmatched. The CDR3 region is CASSHYIVAGGRTDTQYF. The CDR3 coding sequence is TGTGCCAGCAGCCATTATATAGTAGCGGGAGGCCGCACAGATACGCAGTATTTT.

The CDR3 region is CASSLGEADTQYF. DNA for the CDR3: TGTGCCAGCAGCTTAGGCGAGGCAGATACGCAGTATTTT. This chain joins TRBV7-2 and TRBJ2-3; no clear D gene. V lost 1 base, J lost 4 bases, and 6 bases lay in between. The V gene's germline CDR1 is SGHTA and CDR2 FQGNSA. The CDR3 has 13 amino acids.

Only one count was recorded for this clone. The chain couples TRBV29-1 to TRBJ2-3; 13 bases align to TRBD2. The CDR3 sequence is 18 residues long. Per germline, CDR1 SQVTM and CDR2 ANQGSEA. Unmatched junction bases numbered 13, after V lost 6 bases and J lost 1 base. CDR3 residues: CSVAALAGGQSRTDTQYF. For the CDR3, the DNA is TGCAGCGTCGCCGCACTAGCGGGGGGGCAATCCCGCACAGATACGCAGTATTTT.

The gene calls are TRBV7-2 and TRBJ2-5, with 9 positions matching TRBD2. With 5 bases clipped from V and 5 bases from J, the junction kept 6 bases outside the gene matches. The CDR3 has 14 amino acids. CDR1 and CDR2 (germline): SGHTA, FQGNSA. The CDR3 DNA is TGTGCCAGCAGCCCCTCGGCGGGGGGGGAGACCCAGTACTTC. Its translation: CASSPSAGGETQYF.

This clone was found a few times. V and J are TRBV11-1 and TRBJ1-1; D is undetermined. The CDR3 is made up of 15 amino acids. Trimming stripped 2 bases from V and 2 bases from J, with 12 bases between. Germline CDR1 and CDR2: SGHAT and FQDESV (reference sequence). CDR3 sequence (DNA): TGTGCCAGCAGCTTATCCGGGTCTCGTAACACTGAAGCTTTCTTT. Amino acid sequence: CASSLSGSRNTEAFF.

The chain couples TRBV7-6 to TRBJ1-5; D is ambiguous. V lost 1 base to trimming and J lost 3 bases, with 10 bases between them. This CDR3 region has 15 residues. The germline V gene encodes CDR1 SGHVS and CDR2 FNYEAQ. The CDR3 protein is CASSLGQAPNQPQHF. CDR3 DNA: TGTGCCAGCAGCTTAGGACAAGCTCCCAATCAGCCCCAGCATTTT.

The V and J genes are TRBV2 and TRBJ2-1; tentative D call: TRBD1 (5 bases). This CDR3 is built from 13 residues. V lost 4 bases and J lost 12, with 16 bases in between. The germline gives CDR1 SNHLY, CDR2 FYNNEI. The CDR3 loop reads CASSGIGVSGQFF. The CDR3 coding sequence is TGTGCCAGCAGTGGAATAGGGGTTTCTGGGCAGTTCTTC.

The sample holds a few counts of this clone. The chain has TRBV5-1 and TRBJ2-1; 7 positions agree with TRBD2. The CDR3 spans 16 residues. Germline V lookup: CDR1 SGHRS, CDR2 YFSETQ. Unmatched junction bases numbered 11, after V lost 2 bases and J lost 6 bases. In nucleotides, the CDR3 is TGCGCCAGCAGCTTTGGGGGGGGAGGGAGGTCCAATGAGCAGTTCTTC. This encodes CASSFGGGGRSNEQFF.